The TCR beta chain under discussion was sequenced for a study of brain T cells in children with intractable seizures. Study-wide findings and caveats: Absence of clones before surgery may stem from lower sequencing depth.

Sequencing was limited to surgery cases with top T cell transcript signatures in brain tissue. Pre-surgery treatment included at least one anti-epileptic drug. As to this clone: Antigen unknown.

Germline CDR1 MNHNS, CDR2 SASEGT. The CDR3 contains 15 residues. Trimming took 0 bases from V and 6 from J, leaving 13 bases between them. Generated by immunoSEQ multiplex PCR, the TCRdb table keeps only in-frame clones and is missing some. The sample yields some 80,000 clones, approximately 89% seen once. The sequencing used peripheral blood, collected at surgery. V and J are TRBV6-1 and TRBJ2-3, with a possible D match to TRBD1 (5 bases). The sequence came from a girl aged 2 to 9 with Rasmussen encephalitis and intractable seizures. The CDR3 is CASSEAPRAGDTQYF. In DNA form, the CDR3 reads TGTGCCAGCAGTGAAGCGCCCAGGGCCGGCGATACGCAGTATTTT.